Below are 25 T cell receptor beta chains sequenced from a single sample in a study of cytomegalovirus exposure and HLA in healthy donors. With 60 Vbeta and 13 Jbeta primers, the PCR was carried out. This table comes from immunoSEQ multiplex PCR, and its TCRdb copy is limited to in-frame clones, with some not included. This sample yields 130,000 or so clones, of which about 80% are seen a single time; under 6% belongs to the top ten. Sequencing was done on a sample of PBMCs. These receptors were taken from a young man in good health and CMV-seronegative.

The gene calls are TRBV5-6 and TRBJ1-2; tentatively, D is TRBD1 (5 bases). This CDR3 is 14 amino acids long. Trimming took off 4 bases at V and 3 bases at J, with 13 bases between the two ends. CDR1 SGHDT and CDR2 YYEEEE come from the germline V gene. CDR3 in DNA: TGTGCCAGCAGCACCGGACATTCTTACTATGGCTACACCTTC. Its protein product is CASSTGHSYYGYTF. The whole variable domain, remainder taken from reference TRBV5-6 and TRBJ1-2, is DAGVTQSPTHLIKTRGQQVTLRCSPKSGHDTVSWYQQALGQGPQFIFQYYEEEERQRGNFPDRFSGHQFPNYSSELNVNALLLGDSALYLCASSTGHSYYGYTFGSGTRLTVV.

The V and J genes are TRBV5-1 and TRBJ2-3; 8 bases align to TRBD2. Trimming removed 4 bases from V and 0 bases from J; junction bases left unmatched: 16. Germline loops: CDR1 SGHRS, CDR2 YFSETQ. The CDR3 length is 19 residues. CDR3 amino acids: CASSGPSGRGVPSTDTQYF. The DNA for the CDR3 is TGCGCCAGCAGCGGGCCCTCGGGGCGGGGGGTCCCCAGCACAGATACGCAGTATTTT.

The chain links TRBV7-2 to TRBJ1-3, with a weak D call TRBD1 (6 bases). V was pared by 4 bases and J by 0 bases, with 13 bases between. Germline V lookup: CDR1 SGHTA, CDR2 FQGNSA. CDR3 size: 16 residues. CDR3 in amino acids: CASSSQTGGSGNTIYF. The DNA for the CDR3 is TGTGCCAGCAGCTCACAGACAGGCGGCTCTGGAAACACCATATATTTT. The variable domain in full, completed from reference TRBV7-2 and TRBJ1-3, reads GAGVSQSPSNKVTEKGKDVELRCDPISGHTALYWYRQSLGQGLEFLIYFQGNSAPDKSGLPSDRFSAERTGGSVSTLTIQRTQQEDSAVYLCASSSQTGGSGNTIYFGEGSWLTVV.

The rearrangement joins TRBV19 to TRBJ2-7, with 7 bases identical to TRBD2. CDR1 is LNHDA, CDR2 SQIVND, per germline (reference sequence). With V trimmed by 7 bases and J by 2 bases, 8 bases remained unmatched. The CDR3 spans 14 residues. The CDR3 DNA is TGTGCCAGTACCTTTGGGGAGGGCCCCTACGAGCAGTACTTC. Its translation is CASTFGEGPYEQYF.

This clone was counted only a few times. The chain has TRBV11-2 and TRBJ1-2, with 8 bases lining up with TRBD1. V gave up 4 bases and J gave up 4 bases; unmatched junction bases: 8. This CDR3 comprises 15 residues. From germline, CDR1 is SGHAT and CDR2 FQNNGV. DNA of the CDR3: TGTGCCAGCAGCTCCACGGGACAGGCGATCTATGGCTACACCTTC. Its translation is CASSSTGQAIYGYTF.

The genes are TRBV30 and TRBJ2-1; a possible D gene is TRBD2 (6 bases). CDR1 and CDR2 (germline): GTSNPN, SVGIG (reference sequence). V was shortened by 7 bases and J by 5 bases, with 15 bases between the two germline ends. The CDR3 sequence is 13 residues long. The CDR3 reads CALLTGTHNEQFF. In DNA, the CDR3 is TGTGCCTTACTCACCGGGACTCACAATGAGCAGTTCTTC.

V is TRBV27 and J is TRBJ2-5, with 8 bases identical to TRBD1. Germline V gene lookup returns CDR1 MNHEY and CDR2 SMNVEV (reference sequence). V gave up 6 bases and J gave up 5 bases; unmatched junction bases: 11. The CDR3 is 15 amino acids. CDR3: CASRRGQGIMETQYF. The CDR3 DNA follows: TGTGCCAGCAGAAGAGGACAGGGTATAATGGAGACCCAGTACTTC.

This chain links TRBV5-1 with TRBJ2-7; TRBD2 is a possible D gene (5 bases). Trimming pared 3 bases from V and 2 bases from J, leaving 12 bases between. The CDR3 covers 14 residues. Germline-derived CDR1 and CDR2 are SGHRS and YFSETQ. CDR3 bases: TGCGCCAGCAGCTCAGGACGGGGAACCTACGAGCAGTACTTC. Translating it yields CASSSGRGTYEQYF. Based on the CDR3 plus reference TRBV5-1 and TRBJ2-7, the full variable domain is KAGVTQTPRYLIKTRGQQVTLSCSPISGHRSVSWYQQTPGQGLQFLFEYFSETQRNKGNFPGRFSGRQFSNSRSEMNVSTLELGDSALYLCASSSGRGTYEQYFGPGTRLTVT.

The chain employs TRBV6-1 and TRBJ1-2; tentatively, D is TRBD1 (5 bases). The CDR3 is 12 residues long. Germline values: CDR1 MNHNS, CDR2 SASEGT. Trimming removed 9 bases at V and 7 bases at J, with 15 bases between. CDR3 DNA: TGTGCCAGTACTGGGGACTTGGTTGGCTACACCTTC. It specifies CASTGDLVGYTF.

This sequence joins TRBV4-1 and TRBJ2-3; 11 positions match TRBD2. V lost 2 bases and J lost 1; bases outside the gene matches: 2. Germline assignment: CDR1 MGHRA and CDR2 YSYEKL. CDR3 length: 16 amino acids. The CDR3 DNA reads as TGCGCCAGCAGCCAAATACTAGCGGGGGGCACAGATACGCAGTATTTT. Amino acid sequence: CASSQILAGGTDTQYF.

This clone turned up a few times. This chain joins TRBV4-2 and TRBJ2-5, with D hard to call. CDR3 length: 15 amino acids. Germline-derived CDR1 and CDR2 are LGHNA and YNFKEQ. V was pared by 0 bases and J by 3 bases, with 11 bases between. The CDR3 sequence: CASSQDNRREETQYF. DNA for the CDR3: TGTGCCAGCAGCCAAGATAATCGCCGGGAAGAGACCCAGTACTTC.

The V and J genes are TRBV7-9 and TRBJ2-5; a weak D match, TRBD2 (6 bases). The J call could be wrong; TRBJ2-7 is a better fit for the DNA end. The CDR3 has 13 residues. Germline-derived CDR1 and CDR2 are SEHNR and FQNEAQ (reference sequence). CDR3 in amino acids: CASSFGGIYEQYF. The DNA for the CDR3 is TGTGCCAGCAGCTTTGGAGGGATCTACGAGCAGTACTTC.

To note about this clone: Within the sample, other DNA sequences also encode this same CDR3. This sequence joins TRBV5-1 and TRBJ1-4, with D perhaps TRBD1 (6 bases). In germline, CDR1 is SGHRS, CDR2 YFSETQ. Trimming took off 4 bases at V and 4 bases at J, with 14 bases between the two ends. The CDR3 extends over 15 amino acids. The CDR3 bases are TGCGCCAGCAGCCCCGGGACAACAAGTAATGAAAAACTGTTTTTT. Translated, it gives CASSPGTTSNEKLFF.

The rearrangement uses TRBV14 and TRBJ2-7, with 7 bases fitting TRBD1. The V segment lost 2 bases and the J segment 4 bases; nucleotides outside the gene matches: 5. The CDR3 extends over 14 amino acids. Germline V gene data show CDR1 as SGHDN and CDR2 as FVKESK. The CDR3 sequence: CASSQLGQSYEQYF. In DNA form, the CDR3 reads TGTGCCAGCAGCCAATTGGGACAGTCTTACGAGCAGTACTTC.

V is TRBV7-2 and J is TRBJ2-7; TRBD2 matches 15 bases. CDR3 length: 16 amino acids. Trimming took 5 bases from V and 6 from J; bases not matched to a gene: 8. Germline-derived CDR1 and CDR2 are SGHTA and FQGNSA. CDR3: CASSAEGTSGRSEQYF. The CDR3 DNA reads TGTGCCAGCAGCGCAGAAGGGACTAGCGGGAGGTCCGAGCAGTACTTC.

The chain uses TRBV6-5 and TRBJ1-1, with a possible D match to TRBD1 (5 bases). Germline V gene data show CDR1 as MNHEY and CDR2 as SVGAGI. Trimming shortened V by 6 bases and J by 6 bases, and 8 bases separated the two germline ends. This CDR3 has 11 residues. CDR3 amino acids: CASSRGAEAFF. CDR3 bases: TGTGCCAGCAGCCGGGGGGCTGAAGCTTTCTTT.

This chain joins TRBV9 and TRBJ1-3, with D unresolved. Germline values: CDR1 SGDLS, CDR2 YYNGEE. The CDR3 consists of 13 residues. Between the trimmed V and J ends, which lost 0 bases and 4 bases, there was a span of 5 bases. This CDR3 is CASSVVAGNTIYF. The CDR3, as DNA: TGTGCCAGCAGCGTAGTGGCCGGAAACACCATATATTTT.

This rearrangement joins TRBV6-5 to TRBJ1-5, with a weak D call TRBD1 (5 bases). The V gene's germline CDR1 is MNHEY and CDR2 SVGAGI. V shed 6 bases and J shed 3 bases, with 9 bases lying between them. The CDR3 consists of 13 residues. CDR3: CASRIQVNQPQHF. The CDR3 bases are TGTGCCAGCAGGATACAGGTCAATCAGCCCCAGCATTTT.

The chain combines TRBV2 with TRBJ2-2; weak D call: TRBD1 (5 bases). Germline V CDR1 and CDR2: SNHLY, FYNNEI. CDR3 length: 12 amino acids. V lost 7 bases and J lost 9, with 12 bases in between. The CDR3 protein is CASISGSWELFF. For the CDR3, the DNA is TGTGCCAGCATCTCAGGGTCGTGGGAGCTGTTTTTT.

This rearrangement joins TRBV7-9 to TRBJ2-7, with D possibly TRBD1 on 5 matching bases. CDR1 and CDR2 from the germline V gene are SEHNR and FQNEAQ (reference sequence). Trimming pared 5 bases from V and 6 bases from J, leaving 17 bases between. The CDR3 extends over 14 amino acids. The CDR3 bases are TGTGCCAGCAGCCAAGTCGACAGAGTAGGCGAGCAGTACTTC. Protein product: CASSQVDRVGEQYF.

V gene TRBV4-3 combines with J gene TRBJ2-2; 8 nucleotides align to TRBD2. CDR1 and CDR2 from the germline V gene are LGHNA and YSLEER. The CDR3 runs 16 residues. With 2 bases clipped from V and 7 bases from J, the junction kept 9 bases outside the gene matches. CDR3 nucleotide sequence: TGCGCCAGCAGCCAATCCGCGGGGGGCCCTTTCGGGGAGCTGTTTTTT. Encoded protein: CASSQSAGGPFGELFF.

The J gene is TRBJ2-5, the V gene TRBV29-1; D perhaps matches TRBD2 (5 bases). There are 12 residues in the CDR3. The germline gives CDR1 SQVTM, CDR2 ANQGSEA. V was shortened by 5 bases and J by 3 bases, with 10 bases between the two germline ends. CDR3 residues: CSVRGPKETQYF. The DNA for the CDR3 is TGCAGCGTTAGAGGGCCTAAAGAGACCCAGTACTTC.

The rearrangement links TRBV2 to TRBJ2-5; a possible D gene is TRBD2 (7 bases). CDR3 length: 15 residues. CDR1 is SNHLY, CDR2 FYNNEI, per germline. Trimming stripped 11 bases from V and 3 bases from J, with 22 bases between. The DNA for the CDR3 is TGTGCCGGAGGGGGAGGGAGTCGCGGTGAAGAGACCCAGTACTTC. Translated: CAGGGGSRGEETQYF.

The chain carries TRBV4-2 and TRBJ2-1; TRBD1 matches at 7 bases. The germline V gene has CDR1 LGHNA and CDR2 YNFKEQ. V shed 1 base and J 4 bases; nucleotides not matched to a gene: 4. The CDR3 has 15 residues. The CDR3 loop reads CASSQGAGGYNEQFF. The CDR3 DNA reads TGTGCCAGCAGCCAAGGCGCAGGGGGATACAATGAGCAGTTCTTC.

This clone was seen more than once but under ten times. The rearrangement links TRBV19 to TRBJ1-5; D may be TRBD1 (5 bases). The germline CDR1 and CDR2 sequences are LNHDA and SQIVND (reference sequence). V lost 0 bases and J 0 bases, leaving 15 bases between the germline ends. The CDR3 has 18 amino acids. The DNA for the CDR3 is TGTGCCAGTAGTATAGATTATGACAGCATGTATAGCAATCAGCCCCAGCATTTT. Its translation: CASSIDYDSMYSNQPQHF.